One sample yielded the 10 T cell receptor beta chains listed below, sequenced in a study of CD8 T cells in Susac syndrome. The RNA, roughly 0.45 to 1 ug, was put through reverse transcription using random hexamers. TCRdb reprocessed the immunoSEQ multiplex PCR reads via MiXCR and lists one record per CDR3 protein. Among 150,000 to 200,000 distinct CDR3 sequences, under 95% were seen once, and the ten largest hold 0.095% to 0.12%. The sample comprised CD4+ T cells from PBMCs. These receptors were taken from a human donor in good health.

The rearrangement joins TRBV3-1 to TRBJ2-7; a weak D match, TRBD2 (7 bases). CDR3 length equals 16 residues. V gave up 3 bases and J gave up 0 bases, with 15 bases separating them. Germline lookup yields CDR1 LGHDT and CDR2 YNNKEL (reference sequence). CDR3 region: CASSHLGGGLSYEQYF. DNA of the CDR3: TGTGCCAGCAGCCACCTTGGCGGGGGCCTCTCCTACGAGCAGTACTTC.

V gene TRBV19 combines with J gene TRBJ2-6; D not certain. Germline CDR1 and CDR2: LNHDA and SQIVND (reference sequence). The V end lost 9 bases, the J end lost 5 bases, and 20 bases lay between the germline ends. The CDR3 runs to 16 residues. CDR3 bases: TGTGCCAGCCAGGACGTCTCCTCTCTCAGGGCCAACGTCCTGACTTTC. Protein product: CASQDVSSLRANVLTF.

The CDR3 spells CATTPGARVRNEQFF. In nucleotides, the CDR3 is TGTGCCACGACACCGGGGGCCAGGGTTAGGAATGAGCAGTTCTTC. The rearrangement uses TRBV2 and TRBJ2-1; D may correspond to TRBD1 or TRBD2 (6 bases each). The germline V gene has CDR1 SNHLY and CDR2 FYNNEI. The CDR3 has 15 residues. Trimming removed 10 bases at V and 7 bases at J, with 23 bases between.

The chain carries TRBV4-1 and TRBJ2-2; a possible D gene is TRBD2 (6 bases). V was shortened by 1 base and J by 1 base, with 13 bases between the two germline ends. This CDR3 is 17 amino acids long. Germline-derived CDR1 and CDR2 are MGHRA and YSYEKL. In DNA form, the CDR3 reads TGCGCCAGCAGCCAAGTTTACCCAGCGGGGAACACCGGGGAGCTGTTTTTT. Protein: CASSQVYPAGNTGELFF.

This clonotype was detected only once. As DNA, the CDR3 is TGTGCCAGCAGTTTCAATGGCTACACCTTC. Translation gives CASSFNGYTF. V and J are TRBV12-3 or TRBV12-4 and TRBJ1-2; D is uncertain. The CDR3 is 10 amino acids. With 3 bases removed from V and 6 bases from J, the gap between germline ends came to 2 bases.

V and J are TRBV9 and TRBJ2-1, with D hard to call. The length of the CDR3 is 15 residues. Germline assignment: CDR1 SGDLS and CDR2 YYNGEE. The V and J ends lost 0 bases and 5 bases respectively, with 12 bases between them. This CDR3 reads CASSVEFGRHNEQFF. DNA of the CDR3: TGTGCCAGCAGCGTAGAGTTTGGCAGACACAATGAGCAGTTCTTC.

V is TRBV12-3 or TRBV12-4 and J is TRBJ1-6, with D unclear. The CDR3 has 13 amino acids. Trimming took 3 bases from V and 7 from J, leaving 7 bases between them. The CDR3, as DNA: TGTGCCAGCAGTTTTCTGGGAAATTCACCCCTCCACTTT. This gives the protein CASSFLGNSPLHF.

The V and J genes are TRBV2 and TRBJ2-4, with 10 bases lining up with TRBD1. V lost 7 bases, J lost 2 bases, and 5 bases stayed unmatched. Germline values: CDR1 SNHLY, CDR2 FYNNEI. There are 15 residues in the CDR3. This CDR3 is CASMTDRGSKNIQYF. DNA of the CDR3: TGTGCCAGCATGACGGACAGGGGGTCCAAAAACATTCAGTACTTC.

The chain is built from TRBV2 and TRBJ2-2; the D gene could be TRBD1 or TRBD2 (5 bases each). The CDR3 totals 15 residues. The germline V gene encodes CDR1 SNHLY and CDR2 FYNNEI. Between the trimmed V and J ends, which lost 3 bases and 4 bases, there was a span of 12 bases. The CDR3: CASSDPGALTGELFF. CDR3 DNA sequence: TGTGCCAGCAGTGACCCCGGGGCTCTCACCGGGGAGCTGTTTTTT.

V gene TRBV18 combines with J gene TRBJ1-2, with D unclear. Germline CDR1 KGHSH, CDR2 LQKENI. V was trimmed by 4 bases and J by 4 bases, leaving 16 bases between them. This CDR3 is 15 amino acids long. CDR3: CASSLARATSYGYTF. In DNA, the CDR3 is TGTGCCAGCTCACTGGCCCGGGCCACTAGCTATGGCTACACCTTC.